This TCR beta chain was documented in a study of blood T cells in healthy people across ages. Peripheral blood was drawn, roughly 10 milliliters per donor. Study-level points and caveats: Unknown donor CMV status possibly confounded expanded clonotype changes.

A sample-barcoded 5' primer and a J-beta primer mix were used in a second PCR of about 7 to 12 cycles. TCRdb analysed the 5' RACE reads with MiXCR anew, one entry per CDR3 protein. The sample lists over 1,300,000 distinct CDR3 sequences; approximately 59% were seen once. The CDR3 is 17 residues long. Germline V gives CDR1 SQVTM, CDR2 ANQGSEA. The V gene end was trimmed by 3 bases and the J gene end by 6 bases; junction bases not matched to a gene: 13. This clonotype has more than one count but fewer than ten. Its antigen is undetermined. The clonotype comes from a man aged 18 to 30 in good health. This chain joins TRBV29-1 and TRBJ2-2; TRBD1 agrees at 10 bases. Sequences were obtained from blood. The CDR3 bases are TGCAGCGTTGATGTCGGAGACGGGACAGGGGTTTCCGGGGAGCTGTTTTTT. It codes for CSVDVGDGTGVSGELFF.